This T cell receptor beta chain was captured in a study of shared clonotypes between healthy human individuals. The overall study: The donor group consisted of a couple of women and three men, aged 18 to 49.

Sequencing was performed with immunoSEQ multiplex PCR; in TCRdb, only in-frame clones are kept and a portion is missing. The sample has more than 2 million clones; 95% are singletons. Of note for this clone: Its specificity is unknown.

V lost 6 bases and J lost 1, with 10 bases in between. This CDR3 has 13 residues. CDR1 is LNHDA, CDR2 SQIVND, per germline (reference sequence). Study-wide results and limits: The sharing of 4% to 5.5% of naive CD4 clonotypes was seen across several donors. Generation probability values for non-shared clonotypes were lower than those for clonotypes shared by all four donors.

Sample: naive CD4+ T cells sorted from blood. The subset here: CD45RA+ positively selected. The sequence came from a man between 18 and 29 years old in good health. This rearrangement joins TRBV19 to TRBJ2-7; D is unclear. Here the CDR3 reads CASSPTSSYEQYF. The CDR3, as DNA: TGTGCCAGTAGCCCTACCAGTTCCTACGAGCAGTACTTC.